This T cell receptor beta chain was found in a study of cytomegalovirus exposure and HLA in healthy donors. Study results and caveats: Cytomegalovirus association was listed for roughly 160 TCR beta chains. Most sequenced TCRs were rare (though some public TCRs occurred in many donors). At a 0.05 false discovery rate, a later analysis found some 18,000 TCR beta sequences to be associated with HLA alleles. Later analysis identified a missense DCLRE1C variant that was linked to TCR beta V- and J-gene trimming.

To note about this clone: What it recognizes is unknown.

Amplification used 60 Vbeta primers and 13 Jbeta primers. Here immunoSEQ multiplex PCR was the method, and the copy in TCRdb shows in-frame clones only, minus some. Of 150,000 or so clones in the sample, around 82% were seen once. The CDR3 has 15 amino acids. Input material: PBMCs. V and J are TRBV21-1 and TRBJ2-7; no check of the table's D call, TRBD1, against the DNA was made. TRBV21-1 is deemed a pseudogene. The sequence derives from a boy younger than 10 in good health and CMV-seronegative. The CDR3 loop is CASSKALGNNYEQYF. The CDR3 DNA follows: TGTGCCAGCAGCAAAGCGCTTGGCAATAACTACGAGCAGTACTTC.